A selection of T cell receptor beta chains follows, all from one sample in a study of cytomegalovirus exposure and HLA in healthy donors. The assay was immunoSEQ multiplex PCR, and TCRdb's table has in-frame clones only and misses some. Recorded for this sample: some 50,000 clones. Sequencing input: PBMCs. The receptor set was obtained from a woman aged 40 to 50 in good health and CMV-seronegative. Both conserved end residues are part of each CDR3. D genes are given only for firm matches.

TRBV20-1	.	TRBJ1-1	TGCAGTGCCGTCCCCTTTCGCGTAGCTTTCTTT	CSAVPFRVAFF
TRBV5-1	.	TRBJ2-7	TGCGCCAGCAGCTTGGCTAGGGAAAACAGGTCCTACGAGCAGTACTTC	CASSLARENRSYEQYF
TRBV6-5	.	TRBJ2-3	TGTGCCAGCAGGTCAGAACTTGAACACGAGGTGCCGCAGTATTTT	CASRSELEHEVPQYF
TRBV4-1	.	TRBJ1-1	TGCGCCAGCAGCCAAGGGCGGCTGAACACTGAAGCTTTCTTT	CASSQGRLNTEAFF
TRBV4-1	TRBD2	TRBJ2-1	TGCGCCAGCAGCCCGCTAGCGGGAGTCAATGAGCAGTTCTTC	CASSPLAGVNEQFF
TRBV28	.	TRBJ1-2	TGTGCCAGCAGTTTAATGGCAGGGGCTAACTATGGCTACACCTTC	CASSLMAGANYGYTF
TRBV4-2	.	TRBJ1-2	TGTGCCAGCAGTCTGGAAGGATGGCAGGAGGTGTATGGCTACACCTTC	CASSLEGWQEVYGYTF
TRBV4-1	.	TRBJ1-2	TGCGCCAGCAGCAACCCCGGGGGGGTAGAGGGCTACACCTTC	CASSNPGGVEGYTF
TRBV6-6	.	TRBJ1-2	TGTGCCAGCAGTCAGGGGCGTGGCTACACCTTC	CASSQGRGYTF
TRBV30	.	TRBJ2-1	TGTGCCTGGAGTGTAGGCGCCGGGAGCGACAATGAGCAGTTCTTC	CAWSVGAGSDNEQFF
TRBV6-6	.	TRBJ1-1	TGTGCCAGCAGTCCGCCCAGAGGGAGGATCACTGAAGCTTTCTTT	CASSPPRGRITEAFF
TRBV4-2	TRBD2	TRBJ2-7	TGTGCCAGCAGCCAAGATTTGGGGGGGACTAGCTCCTACGAGCAGTACTTC	CASSQDLGGTSSYEQYF
TRBV7-9	TRBD1	TRBJ2-7	TGTGCCAGCAGCTCCGGACAGGTGTCCGTTTACGAGCAGTACTTC	CASSSGQVSVYEQYF
TRBV25-1	.	TRBJ1-1	TGTGCCAGCAGTGGGGGGTGGGAGGGGAACACTGAAGCTTTCTTT	CASSGGWEGNTEAFF
TRBV5-6	.	TRBJ2-1	TGTGCCAGCAGCTTGGTGCGAAATTCCTACAATGAGCAGTTCTTC	CASSLVRNSYNEQFF
TRBV4-1	.	TRBJ2-7	TGCGCCAGCAGCCAGGATGGGGCCAGCTACGAGCAGTACTTC	CASSQDGASYEQYF
TRBV7-2	.	TRBJ1-2	TGTGCCAGCAGCCCAGACACGAACTATGGCTACACCTTC	CASSPDTNYGYTF
TRBV10-1	TRBD1	TRBJ2-7	TGCGCCAGCAGACTACCCCCGAGACAGGGAATTCAGTACTTC	CASRLPPRQGIQYF
TRBV6-5	TRBD1	TRBJ2-7	TGTGCCAGCAGTTACTCGAACAGGGGTCGGGGTGAGCAGTACTTC	CASSYSNRGRGEQYF
TRBV4-1	TRBD1	TRBJ2-3	TGCGCCAGCAGCCAAATAAAGGACAGGGAAGGGGGCACAGATACGCAGTATTTT	CASSQIKDREGGTDTQYF
TRBV9	.	TRBJ1-5	TGTGCCAGCAGCGCGGACAGCGTCAAGGCGCCCCAGCATTTT	CASSADSVKAPQHF
TRBV19	TRBD2	TRBJ2-5	TGTGCCAGTACCACCGGGGAGGGCTACCAAGAGACCCAGTACTTC	CASTTGEGYQETQYF
TRBV18	.	TRBJ1-1	TGTGCCAGTTCCACGATCGGGGGTATGGAGACTGAAGCTTTCTTT	CASSTIGGMETEAFF
TRBV29-1	.	TRBJ1-1	TGCAGCGTTGATATGGGGGGGGGCACTGAAGCTTTCTTT	CSVDMGGGTEAFF
TRBV5-4	.	TRBJ2-6	TGTGCCAGCAGCTCGTCCGTGGACAGCCCACTCTCTGGGGCCAACGTCCTGACTTTC	CASSSSVDSPLSGANVLTF
TRBV30	.	TRBJ2-7	TGTGCCTGGAGAGCAAACTACGAGCAGTACTTC	CAWRANYEQYF
TRBV18	TRBD1	TRBJ1-2	TGTGCCAGCTCACCACCGGACAGGTCTTACTATGGCTACACCTTC	CASSPPDRSYYGYTF
TRBV28	.	TRBJ2-2	TGTGCCAGCAGTTTACTCGTCGAGACTACCGGGGAGCTGTTTTTT	CASSLLVETTGELFF
TRBV9	.	TRBJ2-2	TGTGCCAGCAGCGTAGGCGGGGCGAACACCGGGGAGCTGTTTTTT	CASSVGGANTGELFF
TRBV7-9	.	TRBJ2-2	TGTGCCAGCAGCTCTAGGGAGCTGTTTTTT	CASSSRELFF